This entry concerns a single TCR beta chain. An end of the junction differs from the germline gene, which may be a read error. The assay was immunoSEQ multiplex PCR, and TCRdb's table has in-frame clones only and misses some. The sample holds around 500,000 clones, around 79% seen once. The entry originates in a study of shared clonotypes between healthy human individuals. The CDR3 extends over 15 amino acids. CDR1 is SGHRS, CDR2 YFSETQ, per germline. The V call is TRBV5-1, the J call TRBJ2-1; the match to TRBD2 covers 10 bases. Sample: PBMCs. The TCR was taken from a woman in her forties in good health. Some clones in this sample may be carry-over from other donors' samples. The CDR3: CASSLASGSGDGKIF. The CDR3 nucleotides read TGCGCCAGCAGCTTGGCTAGCGGGAGTGGGGATGGGAAAATCTTC.